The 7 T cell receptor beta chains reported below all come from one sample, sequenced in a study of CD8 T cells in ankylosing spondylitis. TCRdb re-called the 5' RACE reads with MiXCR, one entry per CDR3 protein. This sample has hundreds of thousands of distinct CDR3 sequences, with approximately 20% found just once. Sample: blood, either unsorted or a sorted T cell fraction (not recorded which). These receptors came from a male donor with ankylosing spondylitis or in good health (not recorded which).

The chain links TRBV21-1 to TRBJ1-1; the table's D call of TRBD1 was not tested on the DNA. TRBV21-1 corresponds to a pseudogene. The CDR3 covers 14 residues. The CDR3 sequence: CARINGGEFTEAFF. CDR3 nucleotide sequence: TGTGCCAGGATAAACGGGGGGGAGTTCACTGAAGCTTTCTTT.

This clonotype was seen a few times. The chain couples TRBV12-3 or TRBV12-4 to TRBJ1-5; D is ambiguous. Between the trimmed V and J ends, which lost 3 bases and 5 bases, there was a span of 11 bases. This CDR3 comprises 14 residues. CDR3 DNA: TGTGCCAGCAGTTTTCTGGGCGCGGATCAGCCCCAGCATTTT. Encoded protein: CASSFLGADQPQHF.

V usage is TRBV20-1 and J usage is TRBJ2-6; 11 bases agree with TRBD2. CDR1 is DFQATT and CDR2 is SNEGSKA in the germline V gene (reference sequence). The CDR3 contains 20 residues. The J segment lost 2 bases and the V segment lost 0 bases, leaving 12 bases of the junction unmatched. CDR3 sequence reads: CSARDAASGGLATGANVLTF. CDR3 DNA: TGCAGTGCTAGAGATGCGGCTAGCGGGGGGCTTGCCACTGGGGCCAACGTCCTGACTTTC.

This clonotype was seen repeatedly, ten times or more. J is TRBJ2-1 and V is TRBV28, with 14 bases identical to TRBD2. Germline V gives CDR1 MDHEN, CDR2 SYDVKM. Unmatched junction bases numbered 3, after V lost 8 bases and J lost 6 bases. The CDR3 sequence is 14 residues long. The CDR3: CASGGLAGGNEQFF. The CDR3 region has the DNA TGTGCCAGCGGCGGACTAGCGGGGGGCAATGAGCAGTTCTTC.

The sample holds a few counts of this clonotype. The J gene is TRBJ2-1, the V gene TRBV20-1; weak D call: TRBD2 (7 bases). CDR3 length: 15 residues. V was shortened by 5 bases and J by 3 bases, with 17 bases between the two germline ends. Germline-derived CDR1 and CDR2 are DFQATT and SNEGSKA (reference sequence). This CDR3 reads CSAAGGRGHYNEQFF. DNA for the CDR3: TGCAGTGCTGCGGGTGGGCGGGGGCACTACAATGAGCAGTTCTTC.

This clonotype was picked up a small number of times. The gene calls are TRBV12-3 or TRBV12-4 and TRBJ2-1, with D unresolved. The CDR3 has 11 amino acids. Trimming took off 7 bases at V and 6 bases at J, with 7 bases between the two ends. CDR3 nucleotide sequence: TGTGCCAGCATGGATTTCAATGAGCAGTTCTTC. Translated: CASMDFNEQFF.

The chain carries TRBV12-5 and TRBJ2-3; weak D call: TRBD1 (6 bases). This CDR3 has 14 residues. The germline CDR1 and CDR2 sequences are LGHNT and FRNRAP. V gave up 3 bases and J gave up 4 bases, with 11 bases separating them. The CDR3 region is CASGLTGNADTQYF. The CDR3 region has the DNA TGTGCTAGTGGTTTAACAGGGAATGCAGATACGCAGTATTTT. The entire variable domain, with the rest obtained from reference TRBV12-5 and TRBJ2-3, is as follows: DARVTQTPRHKVTEMGQEVTMRCQPILGHNTVFWYRQTMMQGLELLAYFRNRAPLDDSGMPKDRFSAEMPDATLATLKIQPSEPRDSAVYFCASGLTGNADTQYFGPGTRLTVL.